This entry is about one T cell receptor (beta chain). A second 7 to 11 cycle PCR used barcoded and J-beta primers. The template-switch adaptor was a 5' adaptor with 12 random nucleotides. It tagged each cDNA molecule. TCRdb itself ran the 5' RACE reads through MiXCR, one entry per CDR3 protein. This table has about 1.8 million distinct CDR3 sequences, 40% to 55% appearing once. These data are taken from a study of blood T cells in healthy people across ages. The sample consisted of blood. The clonotype comes from a woman between 35 and 50 years old in good health.

The DNA of the CDR3 is TGTGCCAGCAGCCATATGCTCGGGAGCACAGATACGCAGTATTTT. This gives the protein CASSHMLGSTDTQYF. The genes are TRBV3-1 and TRBJ2-3; D remains unclear. Germline V gives CDR1 LGHDT, CDR2 YNNKEL (reference sequence). The germline V and J ends were trimmed by 3 bases and 0 bases, with 10 bases remaining between them. This CDR3 region has 15 residues.